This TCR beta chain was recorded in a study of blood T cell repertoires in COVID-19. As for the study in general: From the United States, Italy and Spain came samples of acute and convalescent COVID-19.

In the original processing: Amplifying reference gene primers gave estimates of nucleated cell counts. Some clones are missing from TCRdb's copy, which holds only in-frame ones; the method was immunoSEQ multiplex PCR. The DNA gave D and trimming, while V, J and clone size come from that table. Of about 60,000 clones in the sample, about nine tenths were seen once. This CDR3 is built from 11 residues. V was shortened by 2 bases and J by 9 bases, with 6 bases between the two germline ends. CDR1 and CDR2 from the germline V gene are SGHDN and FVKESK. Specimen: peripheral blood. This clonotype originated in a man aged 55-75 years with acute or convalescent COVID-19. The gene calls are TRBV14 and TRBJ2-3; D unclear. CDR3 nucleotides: TGTGCCAGCAGCCAATTGGAGACGCAGTATTTT. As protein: CASSQLETQYF.